This passage covers 4 T cell receptor beta chains from one sample sequenced in a study of vaccination and CD4 T cells after COVID-19. Indicated time point: late sampling 161 to 241 days after vaccination in three convalescent patients. Specified treatment: approximately 11-day PBMC culture with coronavirus spike peptide pools or control peptides (ViraFEST assay). The Oncomine TCR Beta short-read assay was applied to DNA of cultured CD4+ T cells. Each CDR3 protein gets one entry after TCRdb re-called the PCR reads with MiXCR. The data hold tens of thousands of distinct CDR3 sequences, with 28% observed a single time. These receptors' antigens are unknown. The sequenced sample was CD4+ T cells from blood, cultured in vitro, obtained about 7 months after SARS-CoV-2 vaccination. The receptors were gathered from a human donor who had recovered from COVID-19.

In this sample, this clonotype turned up a few times. CDR3 sequence reads: CASSWGGEGTETQYF. Here the CDR3 DNA reads TGTGCCAGCAGCTGGGGGGGGGAGGGTACGGAGACCCAGTACTTC. The V gene is TRBV7-9, the J gene TRBJ2-5; TRBD2 aligns across 7 bases. This CDR3 is built from 15 residues. Germline lookup yields CDR1 SEHNR and CDR2 FQNEAQ (reference sequence). The ends lost 4 bases at V and 5 bases at J; junction bases unmatched: 10.

V usage is TRBV20-1 and J usage is TRBJ2-3; 10 bases map to TRBD2. CDR1 and CDR2 from the germline V gene are DFQATT and SNEGSKA (reference sequence). Trimming cost V 2 bases and J 4 bases; bases outside gene matches: 6. The CDR3 is 15 residues long. CDR3 loop: CSARSLAGAPDTQYF. CDR3 DNA: TGCAGTGCTAGATCCCTAGCGGGAGCCCCAGATACGCAGTATTTT.

The gene calls are TRBV20-1 and TRBJ2-2; the D gene is possibly TRBD1 (7 bases). V lost 3 bases, J lost 5 bases, and 13 bases lay in between. This CDR3 is built from 14 residues. The germline V gene has CDR1 DFQATT and CDR2 SNEGSKA (reference sequence). The CDR3 reads CSAREGARTGELFF. The CDR3 nucleotides read TGCAGTGCTAGGGAGGGGGCGAGGACCGGGGAGCTGTTTTTT.

The CDR3 loop is CASSLSVYQETQYF. Here the CDR3 DNA reads TGTGCCAGCAGTTTATCTGTGTACCAAGAGACCCAGTACTTC. V is TRBV27 and J is TRBJ2-5; D is unclear. This CDR3 spans 14 amino acids. Trimming took off 0 bases at V and 0 bases at J, with 5 bases between the two ends. Germline V lookup: CDR1 MNHEY, CDR2 SMNVEV (reference sequence).